This T cell receptor beta chain came from a study of T cells in localized non-small cell lung cancer. Whole-study results and caveats: Tumor samples were not multi-region, leaving intratumor heterogeneity unexcluded. Out of the top 100 tumor clones, a median approximately 57 were seen in adjacent lung.

Assay used: immunoSEQ multiplex PCR; TCRdb lists only in-frame clones, some missing. The sample lists 40,000 to 55,000 clones; around 80% were seen once. Trimming took off 5 bases at V and 3 bases at J, with 11 bases between the two ends. The germline gives CDR1 MNHNY, CDR2 SVGAGI (reference sequence). This CDR3 is 13 amino acids long. This clone was seen only once. Its antigen remains unidentified. The source is a woman aged 35-70 years with stage II lung adenocarcinoma. The sequencing used PBMCs, collected before any cancer treatment. The rearrangement links TRBV6-6 to TRBJ2-7; maybe TRBD2 (6 bases). The CDR3 region is CASSPGVVYEQYF. In DNA, the CDR3 is TGTGCCAGCAGTCCGGGGGTAGTCTACGAGCAGTACTTC.